This record covers a single TCR beta chain. No antigen is known for it. This sample was taken from a study of blood T cells in healthy people across ages. Study-level information: Using template switching, researchers captured about one barcoded beta molecule for each two T cells. Broader study findings: Estimated diversity that came from one million T cells was considered an underestimate. Getting older went along with TCR beta diversity per million T cells dropping roughly linearly. Observed TCR beta diversity showed a strong correlation with the percentage of naive T cells as measured by flow cytometry.

The authors ran a second PCR of 7 to 11 cycles using a sample-barcoded 5' primer and a J-beta primer mix. A single record per CDR3 protein comes from TCRdb applying MiXCR to the 5' RACE reads. The sample carries about 940,000 distinct CDR3 sequences, about 48% recorded once. Germline V gives CDR1 SGHRS, CDR2 YFSETQ. This CDR3 is 14 amino acids long. V was clipped by 4 bases and J by 4 bases, with 14 bases between them. The source of this sequence is a man younger than 40 in good health. Specimen: blood. The chain combines TRBV5-1 with TRBJ2-5; D may be TRBD1 or TRBD2 (5 bases each). CDR3 nucleotide sequence: TGCGCCAGCAGCCGGGGACGGTTGGGAGAGACCCAGTACTTC. Its protein product is CASSRGRLGETQYF.